What follows is one T cell receptor beta chain and its context. Reverse transcription of roughly 0.5 to 1 ug RNA used random hexamers. Multiplex PCR with immunoSEQ amplified the TCR beta CDR3 across 54 Vbeta and 13 Jbeta. Each CDR3 protein is one row after TCRdb ran MiXCR on the immunoSEQ multiplex PCR reads. Of hundreds of thousands of distinct CDR3 sequences listed, 94% were seen once; the top ten hold around 0.15%. The sample belongs to a study of CD8 T cells in Susac syndrome. From blood CD8+ and CD4+ T cells, TCR beta sequences were generated. The patients with Susac syndrome satisfied recently defined diagnostic criteria for either definite or probable disease. This sequence was found in a human donor with Susac syndrome. The specimen was CD4+ T cells from PBMCs.

The CDR3: CASSPWTGGYEQYF. CDR3 sequence (DNA): TGTGCCAGCAGCCCCTGGACAGGGGGCTACGAGCAGTACTTC. This chain uses TRBV9 with TRBJ2-7; 10 positions match TRBD1. Germline lookup yields CDR1 SGDLS and CDR2 YYNGEE. The V and J ends lost 4 bases and 3 bases, in that order; junction bases with no gene match: 4. The CDR3 loop spans 14 amino acids.